These 2 T cell receptor beta chains were all obtained from the same sample, sequenced in a study of T cells in localized non-small cell lung cancer. Assay: immunoSEQ multiplex PCR; the TCRdb copy retains only in-frame clones and omits some. The sample has more than 100,000 clones, approximately 88% seen once; the top ten hold approximately 1.5%. This sample comprised peripheral blood, obtained before any cancer treatment. These receptors were taken from an older female donor with stage I lung adenocarcinoma.

This chain uses TRBV29-1 with TRBJ2-7; 9 positions agree with TRBD2. V shed 3 bases and J 0 bases; nucleotides not matched to a gene: 3. This CDR3 spans 14 amino acids. The V gene's germline CDR1 is SQVTM and CDR2 ANQGSEA. CDR3 protein: CSVESGGSSYEQYF. The CDR3 nucleotides read TGCAGCGTTGAGAGCGGGGGGAGCTCCTACGAGCAGTACTTC.

DNA for the CDR3: TGTGCCAGCAGTTTGGAGAGGGCGAACTATGGCTACACCTTC. This translates into CASSLERANYGYTF. The chain is built from TRBV28 and TRBJ1-2; the D is unclear. This CDR3 spans 14 amino acids. From germline, CDR1 is MDHEN and CDR2 SYDVKM. V was clipped by 3 bases and J by 2 bases, with 10 bases between them.